Reported below is one T cell receptor beta chain. In the authors' workflow: Using reference gene primer amplification, nucleated cell counts were estimated. Clones were read by immunoSEQ multiplex PCR, and TCRdb kept only the in-frame ones, dropping some. The V and J calls and clone size come from that table; D and trimming were worked out from the DNA. The table shows over 150,000 clones, with approximately 80% occurring only once. This specimen belongs to a study of blood T cell repertoires in COVID-19. Whole-study context: Donors in the United States, Italy and Spain gave samples during acute or convalescent COVID-19.

Enrollment of patients from Seattle took place during active infection, with longitudinal follow-up. Source material: peripheral blood. The source of this sequence is a woman in her thirties or forties with COVID-19, enrolled during active disease.

CDR3 bases: TGTGCCAGCAGCTCGTGGACTAGCGGGAGGAGTGAGCAGTTCTTC. Translated, it gives CASSSWTSGRSEQFF. The rearrangement links TRBV7-3 to TRBJ2-1, with 14 bases that match TRBD2. Germline loops: CDR1 SGHTA, CDR2 FQGTGA. V dropped 4 bases and J dropped 9; count of bases not matched to a gene: 5. The CDR3 has 15 residues.